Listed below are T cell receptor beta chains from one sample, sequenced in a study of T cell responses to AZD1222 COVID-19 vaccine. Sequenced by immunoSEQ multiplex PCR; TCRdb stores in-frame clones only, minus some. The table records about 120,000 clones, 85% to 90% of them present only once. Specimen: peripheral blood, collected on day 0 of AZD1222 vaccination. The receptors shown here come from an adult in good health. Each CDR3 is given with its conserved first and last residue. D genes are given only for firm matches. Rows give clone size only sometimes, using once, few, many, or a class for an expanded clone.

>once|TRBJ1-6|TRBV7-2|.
CASSSSGSKGSPLHF
TGTGCCAGCAGCTCCAGTGGGAGCAAGGGGTCACCCCTCCACTTT
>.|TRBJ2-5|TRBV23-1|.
CAAGQGKETQYF
TGCGCCGCGGGGCAGGGGAAGGAGACCCAGTACTTC
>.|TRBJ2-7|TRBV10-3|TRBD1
CAISLDRGKGYEQYF
TGTGCCATTTCTCTGGACAGGGGGAAAGGCTACGAGCAGTACTTC
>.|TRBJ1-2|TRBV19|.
CASTSTANYGYTF
TGTGCCAGTACCTCTACAGCCAACTATGGCTACACCTTC
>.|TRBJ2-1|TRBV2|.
CASATGVSNEQFF
TGTGCCAGCGCGACGGGGGTGAGCAATGAGCAGTTCTTC
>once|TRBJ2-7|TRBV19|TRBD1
CASSPGQGAKDEQYF
TGTGCCAGCTCTCCGGGACAGGGGGCGAAGGACGAGCAGTACTTC
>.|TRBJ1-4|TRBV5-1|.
CASSLGVANEKLFF
TGCGCCAGCAGCCTGGGGGTAGCTAATGAAAAACTGTTTTTT
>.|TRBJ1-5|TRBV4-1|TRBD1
CASSQEWTGGYYSNQPQHF
TGCGCCAGCAGCCAAGAATGGACAGGGGGCTATTATAGCAATCAGCCCCAGCATTTT
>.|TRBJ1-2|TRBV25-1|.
CASSIPGAGGYTF
TGTGCCAGCAGTATACCGGGGGCGGGGGGCTACACCTTC
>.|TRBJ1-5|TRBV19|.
CASTKGGASQPQHF
TGTGCCAGTACGAAAGGGGGGGCGAGTCAGCCCCAGCATTTT